These 28 T cell receptor beta chains were sequenced from one sample in a study of cytomegalovirus exposure and HLA in healthy donors. Use of 60 Vbeta and 13 Jbeta primers characterized the PCR. Generated by immunoSEQ multiplex PCR, the TCRdb table keeps only in-frame clones and is missing some. The sample includes under 200,000 clones, roughly 70% of them seen just once. The sequenced sample was PBMCs. All receptors derive from a woman aged 45-65 years in good health and CMV-seropositive.

This clone was seen once. This rearrangement joins TRBV6-6 to TRBJ1-6; D unresolved. Germline V gives CDR1 MNHNY, CDR2 SVGAGI (reference sequence). The CDR3 contains 15 residues. The V and J ends lost 0 bases and 10 bases respectively, with 13 bases between them. DNA of the CDR3: TGTGCCAGCAGTTACTCGGAGGCAGAAGGGTCACCCCTCCACTTT. Protein: CASSYSEAEGSPLHF.

This sequence joins TRBV29-1 and TRBJ1-2; 7 bases agree with TRBD1. This CDR3 region has 12 residues. Trimming removed 4 bases from V and 5 bases from J; junction bases left unmatched: 4. Germline CDR1 reads SQVTM; CDR2 reads ANQGSEA. CDR3 sequence: CSVGQGDYGYTF. CDR3 nucleotide sequence: TGCAGCGTTGGGCAGGGGGATTATGGCTACACCTTC.

This chain connects TRBV29-1 to TRBJ2-1; unclear D gene. Deletions cut 4 bases from V and 6 bases from J, with 4 bases between. Germline CDR1 reads SQVTM; CDR2 reads ANQGSEA. This CDR3 is built from 10 residues. The DNA for the CDR3 is TGCAGCGTTGTTATCAATGAGCAGTTCTTC. Its protein product is CSVVINEQFF.

About this clone itself: The junction and the germline gene differ at one end; a read error may be behind it. J is TRBJ2-3 and V is TRBV7-9, with 7 bases matching TRBD1. The CDR3 sequence is 12 residues long. CDR1 and CDR2 (germline): SEHNR, FQNEAQ (reference sequence). The CDR3 region is CSSSYDRETQYF. DNA for the CDR3: TGTTCCAGCAGCTACGACAGGGAGACGCAGTATTTT.

This chain links TRBV5-4 with TRBJ1-2, with unresolved D. V was cut by 9 bases and J by 1 base, with 7 bases left in between. The CDR3 is made up of 11 amino acids. Germline-derived CDR1 and CDR2 are SGHNT and YYREEE (reference sequence). This CDR3 reads CAIENNYGYTF. CDR3 DNA sequence: TGTGCCATCGAGAATAACTATGGCTACACCTTC. The variable domain in full, with the rest retrieved from reference TRBV5-4 and TRBJ1-2, is ETGVTQSPTHLIKTRGQQVTLRCSSQSGHNTVSWYQQALGQGPQFIFQYYREEENGRGNFPPRFSGLQFPNYSSELNVNALELDDSALYLCAIENNYGYTFGSGTRLTVV.

V and J are TRBV9 and TRBJ2-2; 13 nucleotides line up with TRBD2. Germline trimming cut 6 bases from V and 2 bases from J; bases unmatched to any gene: 7. Germline CDR1 is SGDLS and CDR2 is YYNGEE. CDR3 length equals 17 residues. DNA for the CDR3: TGTGCCAGCAACCCCGGACTAGCGGGGGTAAACACCGGGGAGCTGTTTTTT. Translating it yields CASNPGLAGVNTGELFF.

The rearrangement links TRBV5-5 to TRBJ1-1, with TRBD1 as a possible D gene (6 bases). The CDR3 covers 15 residues. V shed 6 bases and J shed 2 bases, with 17 bases lying between them. CDR1 SGHKS and CDR2 YYEKEE come from the germline V gene (reference sequence). CDR3 protein: CASNPGHRINTEAFF. In DNA form, the CDR3 reads TGTGCCAGCAACCCGGGACACCGCATAAACACTGAAGCTTTCTTT. The full variable domain, rest sourced from reference TRBV5-5 and TRBJ1-1, is DAGVTQSPTHLIKTRGQQVTLRCSPISGHKSVSWYQQVLGQGPQFIFQYYEKEERGRGNFPDRFSARQFPNYSSELNVNALLLGDSALYLCASNPGHRINTEAFFGQGTRLTVV.

The rearrangement links TRBV4-1 to TRBJ1-2; D uncertain. Germline CDR1 reads MGHRA; CDR2 reads YSYEKL. Between the trimmed V and J ends, which lost 0 bases and 8 bases, there was a span of 13 bases. This CDR3 contains 14 residues. CDR3 residues: CASSQDPSSLGYTF. The CDR3, as DNA: TGCGCCAGCAGCCAAGATCCGAGCTCGTTGGGCTACACCTTC.

A note on this clone: A read error may account for a junction end that differs from germline. V gene TRBV10-3 combines with J gene TRBJ2-3, with D tentatively TRBD2 (7 bases). CDR1 is ENHRY, CDR2 SYGVKD, per germline. The CDR3 consists of 15 residues. The CDR3 sequence is CAIGEGGAILDTQYF. The CDR3 DNA reads TGTGCCATCGGTGAAGGGGGGGCCATTCTGGATACGCAGTATTTT.

The V gene is TRBV19, the J gene TRBJ2-1; D might be TRBD2 (6 bases). Germline CDR1 reads LNHDA; CDR2 reads SQIVND (reference sequence). The germline V and J ends were trimmed by 3 bases and 6 bases, with 12 bases remaining between them. CDR3 size: 14 residues. CDR3 loop: CASSIRDWINEQFF. The CDR3 nucleotides read TGTGCCAGTAGTATCCGGGACTGGATCAATGAGCAGTTCTTC. Looking up the rest from reference TRBV19 and TRBJ2-1 gives the full variable domain: DGGITQSPKYLFRKEGQNVTLSCEQNLNHDAMYWYRQDPGQGLRLIYYSQIVNDFQKGDIAEGYSVSREKKESFPLTVTSAQKNPTAFYLCASSIRDWINEQFFGPGTRLTVL.

The chain has TRBV11-1 and TRBJ2-7, with 7 bases that match TRBD1. This CDR3 is 15 amino acids long. V gave up 5 bases and J gave up 4 bases; unmatched junction bases: 11. Germline V lookup: CDR1 SGHAT, CDR2 FQDESV (reference sequence). The CDR3 bases are TGTGCCAGCAGCCATTCACAGGGGACGTTTTACGAGCAGTACTTC. This sequence encodes CASSHSQGTFYEQYF. Combining the CDR3 with reference TRBV11-1 and TRBJ2-7 gives the whole variable domain EAEVAQSPRYKITEKSQAVAFWCDPISGHATLYWYRQILGQGPELLVQFQDESVVDDSQLPKDRFSAERLKGVDSTLKIQPAELGDSAMYLCASSHSQGTFYEQYFGPGTRLTVT.

The chain is built from TRBV27 and TRBJ1-4, with 7 bases aligning to TRBD1. Germline CDR1 reads MNHEY; CDR2 reads SMNVEV (reference sequence). This CDR3 spans 13 amino acids. After removal of 6 bases from V and 10 bases from J, the junction contained 8 bases not matched to a gene. CDR3 loop: CASSLDRERKLFF. CDR3 coding DNA: TGTGCCAGCAGCCTCGACAGGGAGAGAAAACTGTTTTTT.

This clone was observed a handful of times. This chain uses TRBV5-1 with TRBJ1-4; no firm D call. The germline V gene encodes CDR1 SGHRS and CDR2 YFSETQ. The CDR3 has 15 amino acids. Trimming left V 1 base short and J 6 bases short, with 13 bases between. The CDR3: CASSLYGISHEKLFF. As DNA, the CDR3 is TGCGCCAGCAGCTTGTACGGGATCTCTCATGAAAAACTGTTTTTT.

This rearrangement joins TRBV6-6 to TRBJ1-1; D gene ambiguous. The V end was cut by 0 bases, the J end by 5 bases, with 13 bases between. The length of the CDR3 is 15 residues. Germline V CDR1 and CDR2: MNHNY, SVGAGI (reference sequence). The CDR3 bases are TGTGCCAGCAGTTACTCTGGCGGGATAGGTACTGAAGCTTTCTTT. It yields the protein CASSYSGGIGTEAFF.

This clone showed up just once. The gene calls are TRBV6-1 and TRBJ1-6; 7 bases are a match to TRBD1. The CDR3 is made up of 15 amino acids. The V and J ends lost 6 bases and 7 bases, in that order; junction bases with no gene match: 9. Germline V CDR1 and CDR2: MNHNS, SASEGT. The CDR3 loop reads CASSFGQVRNSPLHF. In nucleotides, the CDR3 is TGTGCCAGCAGCTTCGGACAGGTTAGAAATTCACCCCTCCACTTT.

This chain connects TRBV5-1 to TRBJ1-2, with a tentative D call TRBD1 (6 bases). Germline V gene data show CDR1 as SGHRS and CDR2 as YFSETQ. V lost 0 bases to trimming and J lost 4 bases, with 10 bases between them. The CDR3 loop spans 14 amino acids. As DNA, the CDR3 is TGCGCCAGCAGCTTGGGGGGGCAAGGCTATGGCTACACCTTC. Translating it yields CASSLGGQGYGYTF.

The chain uses TRBV27 and TRBJ1-5, with 9 bases fitting TRBD1. Germline CDR1 MNHEY, CDR2 SMNVEV (reference sequence). The V gene end was trimmed by 5 bases and the J gene end by 6 bases; junction bases not matched to a gene: 5. The CDR3 is made up of 14 amino acids. The CDR3 DNA reads as TGTGCCAGCAGTGTACAGGGGGCCGGTCAGCCCCAGCATTTT. Protein sequence: CASSVQGAGQPQHF.

This chain joins TRBV30 and TRBJ1-6; no reliable D call. V was shortened by 4 bases and J by 4 bases, with 8 bases between the two germline ends. Germline lookup yields CDR1 GTSNPN and CDR2 SVGIG (reference sequence). CDR3 length equals 13 residues. In DNA form, the CDR3 reads TGTGCCTGGAAAGGCGGTTATAATTCACCCCTCCACTTT. Encoded protein: CAWKGGYNSPLHF.

This clone showed up just a few times. The V gene is TRBV23-1, the J gene TRBJ1-2, with 9 bases matching TRBD1. TRBV23-1 is treated as an ORF (open reading frame) with a function not yet certain. The CDR3 covers 16 residues. J lost 6 bases, V lost 3 bases, and 11 bases had no gene match. The chain's CDR3 is CASSQGATGGGNGYTF. The CDR3 bases are TGCGCCAGCAGTCAGGGGGCGACAGGGGGAGGCAATGGCTACACCTTC.

This chain's CDR3 is CASSEARTGSSPLHF. CDR3 DNA sequence: TGTGCCAGCAGTGAAGCAAGGACAGGGAGTTCACCCCTCCACTTT. V is TRBV6-1 and J is TRBJ1-6; 8 nucleotides agree with TRBD1. V shed 0 bases and J 9 bases; nucleotides not matched to a gene: 4. Per germline, CDR1 MNHNS and CDR2 SASEGT. CDR3 length equals 15 residues.

The chain combines TRBV6-5 with TRBJ1-6, with D perhaps matching TRBD1 (6 bases). Trimming took 6 bases from V and 8 from J, leaving 11 bases between them. Germline V CDR1 and CDR2: MNHEY, SVGAGI. The CDR3 has 13 residues. The CDR3 region has the DNA TGTGCCAGCAGAAACACAGGGTATTCACCCCTCCACTTT. Its protein product is CASRNTGYSPLHF.

This rearrangement joins TRBV7-9 to TRBJ1-1, with 8 bases aligning to TRBD1. J gave up 3 bases and V 0 bases, and 3 bases lay outside the gene matches. CDR1 and CDR2 (germline): SEHNR, FQNEAQ (reference sequence). The CDR3 is 15 residues long. As DNA, the CDR3 is TGTGCCAGCAGCTTAGCGTACAGGGGGGACACTGAAGCTTTCTTT. It specifies CASSLAYRGDTEAFF.

This clone appeared a few times. The chain carries TRBV5-1 and TRBJ2-1; D remains ambiguous. Trimming took 0 bases from V and 0 from J, leaving 7 bases between them. The CDR3 consists of 15 residues. Germline V CDR1 and CDR2: SGHRS, YFSETQ. This CDR3 reads CASSLDGISYNEQFF. The CDR3, as DNA: TGCGCCAGCAGCTTGGACGGTATCTCCTACAATGAGCAGTTCTTC.

This clone was seen a handful of times. The chain links TRBV4-2 to TRBJ1-4; D is unclear. This CDR3 is 18 amino acids long. The germline CDR1 and CDR2 sequences are LGHNA and YNFKEQ. The V end was cut by 0 bases, the J end by 0 bases, with 14 bases between. Written as DNA, the CDR3 is TGTGCCAGCAGCCAAGACGGCTCGGGAGTTGCAACTAATGAAAAACTGTTTTTT. Protein: CASSQDGSGVATNEKLFF.

The chain couples TRBV7-9 to TRBJ2-7; D gene ambiguous. The germline V and J ends were trimmed by 5 bases and 0 bases, with 5 bases remaining between them. CDR1 SEHNR and CDR2 FQNEAQ come from the germline V gene (reference sequence). The CDR3 is 12 amino acids. The CDR3 DNA reads as TGTGCCAGCAGCCTTAGCTCCTACGAGCAGTACTTC. Its translation: CASSLSSYEQYF.

This clone turned up a few times. The chain uses TRBV28 and TRBJ1-2; the D is unclear. V was clipped by 6 bases and J by 2 bases, with 7 bases between them. CDR1 is MDHEN and CDR2 is SYDVKM in the germline V gene. The CDR3 runs to 12 residues. As DNA, the CDR3 is TGTGCCAGCAGCCCGTTCAACTATGGCTACACCTTC. This gives the protein CASSPFNYGYTF.

CDR3 nucleotides: TGCAGCGTTATGCTGGCGACTAGTTTTTCCTACAATGAGCAGTTCTTC. Translation gives CSVMLATSFSYNEQFF. The chain recombines TRBV29-1 with TRBJ2-1; D possibly corresponds to TRBD2 (6 bases). The CDR3 covers 16 residues. V dropped 5 bases and J dropped 1 base, with 18 bases sitting between them. Germline V gives CDR1 SQVTM, CDR2 ANQGSEA.

The genes are TRBV9 and TRBJ1-2; D possibly corresponds to TRBD1 (5 bases). The V gene lost 3 bases and the J gene lost 5 bases, with 17 bases spanning the gap. This CDR3 contains 15 residues. Germline V lookup: CDR1 SGDLS, CDR2 YYNGEE. The CDR3 reads CASSADDSLGYGYTF. In nucleotides, the CDR3 is TGTGCCAGCAGCGCGGACGACAGTTTGGGTTATGGCTACACCTTC.